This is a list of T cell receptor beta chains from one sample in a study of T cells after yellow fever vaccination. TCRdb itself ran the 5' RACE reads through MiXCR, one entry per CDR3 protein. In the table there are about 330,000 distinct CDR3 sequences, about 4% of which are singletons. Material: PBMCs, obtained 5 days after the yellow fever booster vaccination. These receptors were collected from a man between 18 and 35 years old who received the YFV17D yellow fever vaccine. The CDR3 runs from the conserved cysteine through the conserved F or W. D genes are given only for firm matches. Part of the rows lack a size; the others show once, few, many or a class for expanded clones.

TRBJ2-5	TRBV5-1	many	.	CASSSGPRTVQGTQYF	TGCGCCAGCAGCTCGGGGCCTCGGACGGTACAAGGGACCCAGTACTTC
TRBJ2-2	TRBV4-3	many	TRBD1	CASSQVGRGKAGELFF	TGCGCCAGCAGCCAAGTAGGCAGGGGGAAGGCCGGGGAGCTGTTTTTT
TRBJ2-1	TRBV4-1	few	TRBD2	CASSQVSAGGQSEQFF	TGCGCCAGCAGCCAAGTATCAGCGGGGGGCCAGAGTGAGCAGTTCTTC
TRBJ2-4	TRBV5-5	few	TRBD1	CASSLSTGGISGNIQYF	TGTGCCAGCAGCCTATCGACAGGGGGGATCTCGGGAAACATTCAGTACTTC
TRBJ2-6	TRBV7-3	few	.	CAIPLRDGAGANVLTF	TGTGCAATCCCCTTAAGGGACGGCGCTGGGGCCAACGTCCTGACTTTC
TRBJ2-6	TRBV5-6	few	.	CASSREVHSGANVLTF	TGTGCCAGCAGCCGTGAGGTTCACTCTGGGGCCAACGTCCTGACTTTC
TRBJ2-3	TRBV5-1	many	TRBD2	CASSLGTSGVRTDTQYF	TGCGCCAGCAGCTTGGGGACTAGCGGGGTCCGCACAGATACGCAGTATTTT
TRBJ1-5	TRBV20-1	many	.	CSARDLSLGGQSNQPQHF	TGCAGTGCTAGAGATTTGTCCCTCGGGGGGCAGAGCAATCAGCCCCAGCATTTT
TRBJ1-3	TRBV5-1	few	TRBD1	CASTGQGPGNTIYF	TGCGCCAGCACCGGACAGGGACCTGGAAACACCATATATTTT
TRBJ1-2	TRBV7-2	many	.	CASSKRSGYTF	TGTGCCAGCAGCAAACGAAGTGGCTACACCTTC
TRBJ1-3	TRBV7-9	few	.	CASSPPRRLGNTIYF	TGTGCCAGCAGCCCCCCACGCCGGCTTGGAAACACCATATATTTT
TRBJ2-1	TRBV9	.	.	CASSVEGASSYNEQFF	TGTGCCAGCAGCGTAGAGGGAGCGAGCTCCTACAATGAGCAGTTCTTC
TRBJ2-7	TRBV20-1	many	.	CSARDYEKSSYEQYF	TGCAGTGCTAGAGATTATGAGAAAAGCTCCTACGAGCAGTACTTC
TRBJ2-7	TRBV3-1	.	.	CASSQGRSGEQYF	TGTGCCAGCAGCCAAGGGCGGTCGGGCGAGCAGTACTTC
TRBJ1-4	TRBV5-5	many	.	CASGPAAREKLFF	TGTGCCAGCGGGCCGGCAGCAAGGGAAAAACTGTTTTTT
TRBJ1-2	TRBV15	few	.	CATSRPRDYGYTF	TGTGCCACCAGCAGACCACGCGATTATGGCTACACCTTC
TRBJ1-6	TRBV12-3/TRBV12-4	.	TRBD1	CASTSRGTYNSPLHF	TGTGCCAGCACCTCCAGGGGGACCTATAATTCACCCCTCCACTTT
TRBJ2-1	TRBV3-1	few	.	CASSQGLGELGPGDEQFF	TGTGCCAGCAGCCAAGGGTTGGGGGAACTCGGGCCGGGGGATGAGCAGTTCTTC
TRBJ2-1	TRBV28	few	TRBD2	CASISSGSSYNEQFF	TGTGCCAGCATATCCAGCGGGAGCTCCTACAATGAGCAGTTCTTC
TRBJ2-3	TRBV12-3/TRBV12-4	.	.	CASSLWGGVVADTQYF	TGTGCCAGCAGTTTATGGGGCGGGGTAGTAGCGGATACGCAGTATTTT
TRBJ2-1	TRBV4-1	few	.	CASSQDGLGRYNEQFF	TGCGCCAGCAGCCAAGACGGCCTGGGACGATACAATGAGCAGTTCTTC
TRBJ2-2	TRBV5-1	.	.	CASSHSGQGSGTGELFF	TGCGCCAGCAGTCACAGTGGGCAGGGATCGGGCACCGGGGAGCTGTTTTTT
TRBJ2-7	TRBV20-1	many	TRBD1	CSAFQRQGNEQYF	TGCAGTGCTTTCCAGCGACAGGGGAACGAGCAGTACTTC
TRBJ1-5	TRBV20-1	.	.	CSASPSSGGDQPQHF	TGCAGTGCTAGCCCATCGTCCGGGGGGGATCAGCCCCAGCATTTT
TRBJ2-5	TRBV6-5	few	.	CASSNRAETQYF	TGTGCCAGCAGCAATAGGGCGGAGACCCAGTACTTC
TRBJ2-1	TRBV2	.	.	CASSAGTASYNEQFF	TGTGCCAGCAGTGCCGGGACGGCCTCTTACAATGAGCAGTTCTTC
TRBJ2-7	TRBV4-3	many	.	CASSMQKGGREQYF	TGCGCCAGCAGCATGCAAAAAGGGGGGCGCGAGCAGTACTTC
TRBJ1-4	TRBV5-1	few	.	CASSSDSGASNEKLFF	TGCGCCAGCAGCTCGGACTCGGGAGCCTCTAATGAAAAACTGTTTTTT
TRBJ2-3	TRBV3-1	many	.	CASSSPADTQYF	TGTGCCAGCAGCTCCCCTGCCGATACGCAGTATTTT
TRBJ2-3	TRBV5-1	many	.	CASSLLGQGGDTQYF	TGCGCCAGCAGCTTGCTAGGGCAGGGAGGAGATACGCAGTATTTT
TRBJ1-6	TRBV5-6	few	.	CASSLDGYYNSPLHF	TGTGCCAGCAGCTTGGACGGATACTATAATTCACCCCTCCACTTT
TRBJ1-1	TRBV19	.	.	CASSLHRDNTEAFF	TGTGCCAGTAGTTTACACAGGGATAACACTGAAGCTTTCTTT
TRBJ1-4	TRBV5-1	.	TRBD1	CASSLVGQGREDEKLFF	TGCGCCAGCAGCTTGGTGGGACAGGGAAGGGAAGATGAAAAACTGTTTTTT
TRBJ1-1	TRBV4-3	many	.	CASSQDETEAFF	TGCGCCAGCAGCCAAGATGAAACTGAAGCTTTCTTT